Listed below are T cell receptor beta chains from one sample, sequenced in a study of human T cells and chemical hapten exposure. TCRdb reanalysed the RACE reads using MiXCR and keeps one entry per CDR3 protein. The sample lists just over 95,000 distinct CDR3 sequences, roughly 27% occurring once. The source material was whole blood, sampled in connection with sensitization to the hapten diphenylcyclopropenone (DPC). The source is a man aged 35-49 years with alopecia areata. Some clones in this sample may be carry-over from other donors' samples. CDR3s include the opening cysteine and the closing phenylalanine or tryptophan. The D gene is left open where the match is weak. A clone size is listed for some rows: how often the clone was seen (once, few, many), or a class if it is expanded.

cdr3_length d_call clone_size j_call v_call cdr3_nt cdr3_aa
15 NA NA TRBJ2-5 TRBV4-1 TGCGCCAGCAGCCAAGCAAGAAGGGGAGAAGAGACCCAGTACTTC CASSQARRGEETQYF
13 NA NA TRBJ1-1 TRBV4-3 TGCGCCAGCAGCCAAGATGGGCGGGGTGAAGCTTTCTTT CASSQDGRGEAFF
17 TRBD1 few TRBJ2-6 TRBV7-9 TGTGCCAGCAGCATGATAGGGGGCGACTCTGAGGCCAACGTCCTGACTTTC CASSMIGGDSEANVLTF
15 NA few TRBJ2-5 TRBV5-1 TGCGCCAGCAGCGCAACCGGGACGGACCAAGAGACCCAGTACTTC CASSATGTDQETQYF
14 NA NA TRBJ1-2 TRBV3-1 TGTGCCAGCAGCCAAGAAGGAGCCTTATATGGCTACACCTTC CASSQEGALYGYTF
12 NA few TRBJ2-2 TRBV12-3/TRBV12-4 TGTGCCAGCAGTCCCCATTGGGGGGAGCTGTTTTTT CASSPHWGELFF
20 NA few TRBJ2-1 TRBV7-2 TGTGCCAGCAGCTTAGATTCACTAGGGGGTGCGGGGAGCTCCTACAATGAGCAGTTCTTC CASSLDSLGGAGSSYNEQFF
15 TRBD2 NA TRBJ2-5 TRBV29-1 TGCAGCGTTGAAGTTGGACTAGCGGGAGTAGAGACCCAGTACTTC CSVEVGLAGVETQYF
14 TRBD1 many TRBJ1-1 TRBV7-2 TGTGCCAGCAGCCGGGACAGGGAAAACACTGAAGCTTTCTTT CASSRDRENTEAFF
14 NA NA TRBJ1-1 TRBV6-2/TRBV6-3 TGTGCCAGCAGACCACCGGGACAGAACACTGAAGCTTTCTTT CASRPPGQNTEAFF
18 NA NA TRBJ2-6 TRBV5-6 TGTGCCAGCAGCTTGTCAGGGGACCTCTCCGCTGGGGCCAACGTCCTGACTTTC CASSLSGDLSAGANVLTF
14 NA once TRBJ1-5 TRBV15 TGTGCCACCAGCAGGGGGGACGGCAATCAGCCCCAGCATTTT CATSRGDGNQPQHF
18 TRBD2 few TRBJ2-7 TRBV28 TGTGCCAGCAGTTCCTACGGGACTAGCGGCCCCGTTTCTTACGAGCAGTACTTC CASSSYGTSGPVSYEQYF
14 NA NA TRBJ2-1 TRBV20-1 TGCAGTGCTATTAAGACTGTAACGGGTGGTGAGCAGTTCTTC CSAIKTVTGGEQFF
13 NA NA TRBJ2-7 TRBV28 TGTGCCAGCAGTCCTCCGGGACGCTACGAGCAGTACTTC CASSPPGRYEQYF
15 TRBD1 NA TRBJ2-7 TRBV28 TGTGCCAGCAGAGGACAGGGGGCGTTGCCCTACGAGCAGTACTTC CASRGQGALPYEQYF
15 NA few TRBJ2-3 TRBV7-9 TGTGCCAGCAGCTTAGGGGGGCTACACTCAGATACGCAGTATTTT CASSLGGLHSDTQYF